This T cell receptor beta chain comes out of a study of cytomegalovirus exposure and HLA in healthy donors. With respect to this clone: Its antigen is still unknown.

Findings and caveats of the study: Specific recognition of CMV antigens was confirmed in vitro for three chains (all CMV-associated). Several of the most significant clusters appeared, in a later analysis, to be linked to common viral pathogens. Donors were assumed by presence/absence analyses to have roughly uniform sequencing depth.

The CDR3 is made up of 16 amino acids. Germline assignment: CDR1 MDHEN and CDR2 SYDVKM. Trimming took 6 bases from V and 1 from J; bases not matched to a gene: 11. PCR was performed using 60 Vbeta and 13 Jbeta primers. TCRdb keeps only in-frame clones here, not all; method: immunoSEQ multiplex PCR. The profile shows 80,000 to 130,000 clones, roughly 70% of them singletons. The sequence derives from a woman aged 18-35 years in good health and CMV-seropositive. The chain employs TRBV28 and TRBJ2-7; 8 bases match TRBD1. The specimen sequenced was PBMCs. CDR3 bases: TGTGCCAGCAGCTCCCTAGGGACAGGTAAATCCTACGAGCAGTACTTC. Protein: CASSSLGTGKSYEQYF.